The 19 T cell receptor beta chains listed next were all sequenced from one sample in a study of vaccination and CD4 T cells after COVID-19. Stated treatment: roughly 10-day PBMC culture with coronavirus spike peptide pools or control peptides (ViraFEST assay). Those CD4+ T cells from the unexposed donor predate the COVID-19 pandemic (2011-2018). Their recognized antigens are unknown. The Oncomine TCR Beta short-read assay generated sequence data from the DNA of cultured CD4+ T cells. Cultured CD4+ T cells yielded the extracted genomic DNA. TCRdb reprocessed the PCR reads via MiXCR and lists one record per CDR3 protein. The data show approximately 11,000 distinct CDR3 sequences, with roughly 40% seen just once and about 22% held by the top ten. Sequencing was carried out using CD4+ T cells from blood, cultured in vitro. The receptors come from a human donor in good health.

This clonotype was counted a few times. The gene calls are TRBV20-1 and TRBJ1-5; D not certain. The ends were cut back, 6 bases at V and 2 bases at J, with 14 bases in the middle. The germline gives CDR1 DFQATT, CDR2 SNEGSKA (reference sequence). CDR3 length equals 14 residues. CDR3 in amino acids: CSASQPDRNQPQHF. The CDR3 bases are TGCAGTGCGTCACAGCCAGACCGCAATCAGCCCCAGCATTTT.

This sequence joins TRBV19 and TRBJ2-1; a possible D gene is TRBD2 (6 bases). The CDR3 length is 13 residues. CDR1 is LNHDA and CDR2 is SQIVND in the germline V gene (reference sequence). Trimming stripped 3 bases from V and 5 bases from J, with 8 bases between. Here the CDR3 DNA reads TGTGCCAGTAGTATGGGCGGGAACAATGAGCAGTTCTTC. Protein: CASSMGGNNEQFF.

This chain links TRBV19 with TRBJ2-6; D ambiguous. The germline V gene encodes CDR1 LNHDA and CDR2 SQIVND (reference sequence). Trimming removed 6 bases at V and 0 bases at J, with 12 bases between. This CDR3 has 16 amino acids. Here the CDR3 reads CASRDPATSGANVLTF. The DNA for the CDR3 is TGTGCCAGTAGAGACCCGGCAACCTCTGGGGCCAACGTCCTGACTTTC.

This chain links TRBV21-1 with TRBJ2-2; the D call in the table, TRBD1, was not verified against the DNA. TRBV21-1 is an annotated pseudogene. There are 20 residues in the CDR3. CDR3 in amino acids: CASSKDLPGQGAGGDGELFF. The CDR3 DNA reads TGTGCCAGCAGCAAAGACTTACCGGGACAGGGGGCGGGAGGTGACGGGGAGCTGTTTTTT.

The genes are TRBV27 and TRBJ2-1; D could derive from TRBD1 or TRBD2 (5 bases each). Trimming took 3 bases from V and 9 from J, leaving 15 bases between them. Germline CDR1 is MNHEY and CDR2 is SMNVEV (reference sequence). This CDR3 is 14 amino acids long. CDR3 DNA: TGTGCCAGCAGTTTGGGACCTAATCCGATTGAGCAGTTCTTC. Translated, it gives CASSLGPNPIEQFF.

The V gene is TRBV5-4, the J gene TRBJ2-5; a weak D match, TRBD2 (6 bases). V was trimmed by 0 bases and J by 3 bases, leaving 9 bases between them. The CDR3 consists of 14 residues. Germline CDR1 SGHNT, CDR2 YYREEE (reference sequence). The CDR3 loop is CASSLVWEEETQYF. The CDR3, as DNA: TGTGCCAGCAGCTTGGTGTGGGAGGAAGAGACCCAGTACTTC.

This clonotype was detected a few times. The chain carries TRBV20-1 and TRBJ1-1; D might be TRBD1 (5 bases). This CDR3 spans 12 amino acids. Germline-derived CDR1 and CDR2 are DFQATT and SNEGSKA (reference sequence). V lost 6 bases and J lost 7, with 15 bases in between. The CDR3 region has the DNA TGCAGTGCCTTTGGGGCGGCGGGTGAAGCTTTCTTT. This encodes CSAFGAAGEAFF.

The chain links TRBV6-1 to TRBJ2-7; D could derive from TRBD1 or TRBD2 (6 bases each). This CDR3 is 15 amino acids long. The germline CDR1 and CDR2 sequences are MNHNS and SASEGT. With 4 bases removed from V and 0 bases from J, the gap between germline ends came to 13 bases. The CDR3 DNA sequence: TGTGCCAGCAGTGGACGCGGGACAAGCTCCTACGAGCAGTACTTC. Translation: CASSGRGTSSYEQYF.

Note on this clonotype: The DNA is left out, because the CDR3 cannot be placed on it with certainty; the CDR3 is given as TCRdb lists it. This chain uses TRBV24-1 with TRBJ2-7; the table assigns TRBD1, which was not confirmed against the DNA. The CDR3 comprises 13 residues, both ends counted. The V gene's germline CDR1 is KGHDR and CDR2 SFDVKD. CDR3 loop: CATSVPQGYEQYF.

This clonotype was seen a few times. This chain links TRBV2 with TRBJ1-6; D may be TRBD1 (6 bases). V shed 3 bases and J shed 1 base, with 10 bases lying between them. Per germline, CDR1 SNHLY and CDR2 FYNNEI. The length of the CDR3 is 16 residues. CDR3 nucleotide sequence: TGTGCCAGCAGTGAGCAGGGGTGGTCCTATAATTCACCCCTCCACTTT. Protein product: CASSEQGWSYNSPLHF.

The chain uses TRBV6-1 and TRBJ2-7; unclear D gene. The CDR3 contains 16 residues. The V and J ends lost 5 bases and 4 bases respectively, with 21 bases between them. Per germline, CDR1 MNHNS and CDR2 SASEGT. The CDR3 loop reads CASSPDSGLGGYEQYF. The CDR3 DNA is TGTGCCAGCAGTCCTGATTCGGGCCTCGGCGGATACGAGCAGTACTTC.

This clonotype came up a few times. The V and J genes are TRBV6-1 and TRBJ2-7; D is possibly TRBD2 (7 bases). The CDR3 runs 17 residues. V lost 6 bases, J lost 3 bases, and 24 bases lay in between. Germline V gene sequence: CDR1 MNHNS, CDR2 SASEGT. The CDR3 reads CASSLTAGGGRYYEQYF. The DNA for the CDR3 is TGTGCCAGCAGCCTTACGGCTGGCGGGGGCCGCTACTACGAGCAGTACTTC.

The chain links TRBV19 to TRBJ1-2; TRBD1 matches at 8 bases. This CDR3 is 14 amino acids long. From germline, CDR1 is LNHDA and CDR2 SQIVND (reference sequence). V lost 6 bases to trimming and J lost 8 bases; unmatched junction nucleotides: 11. The CDR3 sequence: CASSLRGREGGYTF. CDR3 bases: TGTGCCAGTAGCCTCAGGGGGCGCGAGGGCGGCTACACCTTC. The variable domain in full, completed from reference TRBV19 and TRBJ1-2, reads DGGITQSPKYLFRKEGQNVTLSCEQNLNHDAMYWYRQDPGQGLRLIYYSQIVNDFQKGDIAEGYSVSREKKESFPLTVTSAQKNPTAFYLCASSLRGREGGYTFGSGTRLTVV.

This chain uses TRBV27 with TRBJ2-2; 9 bases fit TRBD2. This CDR3 is 17 amino acids long. Germline-derived CDR1 and CDR2 are MNHEY and SMNVEV (reference sequence). After removal of 2 bases from V and 6 bases from J, the junction contained 10 bases not matched to a gene. The CDR3 protein is CASSLEGGRAGAGELFF. The DNA for the CDR3 is TGTGCCAGCAGTTTAGAAGGCGGGAGGGCCGGGGCCGGGGAGCTGTTTTTT.

This clonotype is medium-sized in the sample. The chain links TRBV6-2 or TRBV6-3 to TRBJ1-2; 7 bases are a match to TRBD1. J was trimmed by 8 bases and V by 4 bases; bases with no gene match: 4. The CDR3 runs to 12 residues. The germline gives CDR1 MNHEY, CDR2 SVGEGT. For the CDR3, the DNA is TGTGCCAGCAGTTCCGGGACAGTCGGCTACACCTTC. This sequence encodes CASSSGTVGYTF.

The gene calls are TRBV6-2 or TRBV6-3 and TRBJ2-2, with D possibly being TRBD1 (5 bases). Germline CDR1 is MNHEY and CDR2 is SVGEGT. The V end lost 5 bases, the J end lost 4 bases, and 8 bases lay between the germline ends. The CDR3 is 13 residues long. This CDR3 is CASSETATGELFF. The CDR3 DNA reads as TGTGCCAGCAGTGAGACAGCCACCGGGGAGCTGTTTTTT.

This chain joins TRBV27 and TRBJ2-1, with 12 bases matching TRBD2. The CDR3 is made up of 15 amino acids. Trimming removed 6 bases from V and 11 bases from J; junction bases left unmatched: 11. Germline V gene lookup returns CDR1 MNHEY and CDR2 SMNVEV (reference sequence). CDR3 nucleotide sequence: TGTGCCAGCAGCCACTCTAGCGGGAGGGCCTCGAAGCAGTTCTTC. It translates to CASSHSSGRASKQFF.

The chain links TRBV4-3 to TRBJ1-6, with D perhaps TRBD1 (6 bases). Trimming took 0 bases from V and 6 from J, leaving 12 bases between them. This CDR3 spans 16 amino acids. The germline CDR1 and CDR2 sequences are LGHNA and YSLEER. As DNA, the CDR3 is TGCGCCAGCAGCCAAGACGCGGGGGCAGTTAATTCACCCCTCCACTTT. Protein sequence: CASSQDAGAVNSPLHF.

V and J are TRBV18 and TRBJ2-5; possibly TRBD1 or TRBD2 for D (5 bases each). The CDR3 contains 14 residues. The germline V gene encodes CDR1 KGHSH and CDR2 LQKENI. V shed 4 bases and J shed 2 bases, with 11 bases lying between them. CDR3 nucleotides: TGTGCCAGCTCACGGATGGGACGGCAAGAGACCCAGTACTTC. Its protein product is CASSRMGRQETQYF.